This T cell receptor (beta chain) appears in the sequencing data of a study of cytomegalovirus exposure and HLA in healthy donors. About the study: HLA-typed donors were the source of about 90 million unique TCRs held in an early data release.

Study-wide points: Per a prior analysis, the majority of TCR beta V segments were productive roughly 90% or roughly 30% of the time.

There are 15 residues in the CDR3. From germline, CDR1 is LGHNA and CDR2 YSLEER. V lost 0 bases, J lost 10 bases, and 16 bases lay in between. 60 Vbeta and 13 Jbeta primers were used in PCR. The protocol was immunoSEQ multiplex PCR, while the TCRdb copy is restricted to in-frame clones and leaves out a portion. The sample yields roughly 56,000 clones, more than 70% seen once. In its sample, this clone was seen once. Antigen: not known. Input material: PBMCs. The chain has TRBV4-3 and TRBJ2-1; TRBD1 might be the D (5 bases). The sequence came from a man in his fifties or sixties in good health and CMV-seropositive. DNA for the CDR3: TGCGCCAGCAGCCAAGATGGTTGGAAAGCAGGGGAGCAGTTCTTC. As protein: CASSQDGWKAGEQFF.